Following are 6 T cell receptor beta chains from one sample sequenced in a study of T cells after somatic rescue of genetic block. Measured with immunoSEQ multiplex PCR; TCRdb has only the in-frame clones, and not every one. This repertoire shows 45,000 to 70,000 clones, roughly 96% found once; its top ten account for approximately 0.073%. Sequenced material: peripheral blood mononuclear cells (PBMCs). These receptors all stem from a child under two years old.

V gene TRBV7-9 combines with J gene TRBJ2-1, with D unclear. Per germline, CDR1 SEHNR and CDR2 FQNEAQ (reference sequence). The CDR3 extends over 13 amino acids. Trimming left V 1 base short and J 5 bases short, with 6 bases between. The chain's CDR3 is CASSLGMNNEQFF. The CDR3 DNA is TGTGCCAGCAGCTTAGGGATGAACAATGAGCAGTTCTTC.

This chain connects TRBV9 to TRBJ2-1, with unresolved D. The CDR3 sequence is 11 residues long. The ends were cut back, 3 bases at V and 7 bases at J, with 5 bases in the middle. Germline lookup yields CDR1 SGDLS and CDR2 YYNGEE. Here the CDR3 reads CASSDRNEQFF. Here the CDR3 DNA reads TGTGCCAGCAGCGATCGAAATGAGCAGTTCTTC.

The gene calls are TRBV7-9 and TRBJ1-3; D remains unclear. The length of the CDR3 is 13 residues. Germline CDR1 reads SEHNR; CDR2 reads FQNEAQ (reference sequence). Trimming shortened V by 1 base and J by 4 bases, and 5 bases separated the two germline ends. In DNA, the CDR3 is TGTGCCAGCAGCTTAGAGCAGGGAAACACCATATATTTT. Amino acid sequence: CASSLEQGNTIYF. Full variable domain (outside the CDR3, taken from reference TRBV7-9 and TRBJ1-3): DTGVSQNPRHKITKRGQNVTFRCDPISEHNRLYWYRQTLGQGPEFLTYFQNEAQLEKSRLLSDRFSAERPKGSFSTLEIQRTEQGDSAMYLCASSLEQGNTIYFGEGSWLTVV.

This clone has only one observation. Here the CDR3 DNA reads TGTGCCAGCAGCTTTGGCCAGGGGCAGTTCTTC. Protein product: CASSFGQGQFF. The chain links TRBV5-4 to TRBJ2-1; possible D gene TRBD1, 5 bases. Trimming removed 2 bases at V and 12 bases at J, with 9 bases between. The CDR3 has 11 residues. Germline CDR1 and CDR2: SGHNT and YYREEE (reference sequence).

This chain joins TRBV28 and TRBJ2-3, with TRBD2 identical over 12 bases. This CDR3 comprises 17 residues. J was trimmed by 5 bases and V by 4 bases; bases with no gene match: 10. In germline, CDR1 is MDHEN, CDR2 SYDVKM. CDR3 DNA sequence: TGTGCCAGCAGTTCCGACTGGACTAGCGGGACTATAGATACGCAGTATTTT. Translated, it gives CASSSDWTSGTIDTQYF.

V usage is TRBV9 and J usage is TRBJ1-1, with D perhaps TRBD1 (5 bases). The CDR3 has 14 residues. Deletions cut 1 base from V and 2 bases from J, with 9 bases between. Germline V gene sequence: CDR1 SGDLS, CDR2 YYNGEE. The CDR3 DNA reads TGTGCCAGCAGCGTATTTGACAGAAACACTGAAGCTTTCTTT. This codes for CASSVFDRNTEAFF.